This TCR beta chain emerged from a study of blood T cell repertoires in COVID-19. Germline V gene sequence: CDR1 LGHDT, CDR2 YNNKEL (reference sequence). This CDR3 contains 16 residues. V dropped 1 base and J dropped 10; count of bases not matched to a gene: 9. The data were produced by immunoSEQ multiplex PCR, yet TCRdb's version contains in-frame clones alone and is incomplete. The sample carries about 160,000 clones, around 82% recorded once. The sequence was obtained from a man in his fifties or sixties with active or convalescent COVID-19. Sequencing was done on a sample of peripheral blood. The gene calls are TRBV3-1 (or the pseudogene TRBV3-2) and TRBJ1-6; 8 bases align to TRBD1. The CDR3 DNA reads TGTGCCAGCAGCCAAGGCGCACGGACAGGGTCCTCACCCCTCCACTTT. As protein: CASSQGARTGSSPLHF.